A selection of T cell receptor beta chains follows, all from one sample in a study of cytomegalovirus exposure and HLA in healthy donors. Measured with immunoSEQ multiplex PCR; TCRdb has only the in-frame clones, and not every one. This sample contains about 64,000 clones. The sequenced sample was PBMCs. The receptors here all came from a young woman in good health and CMV-seronegative. Each CDR3 is given with its conserved first and last residue.

V	J	CDR3
TRBV29-1	TRBJ1-4	CSASDRGVEKLFF
TRBV6-1	TRBJ1-1	CASSRSTVLNTEAFF
TRBV6-4	TRBJ2-3	CASSESDQGTQYF
TRBV7-9	TRBJ2-4	CASTSGSAKNIQYF
TRBV7-8	TRBJ2-7	CASSPSGVAYEQYF
TRBV5-1	TRBJ1-2	CASSPSGPRGYTF
TRBV1	TRBJ1-2	CTSSPRGYTF
TRBV7-9	TRBJ2-7	CASSFERGPYEQYF
TRBV19	TRBJ1-2	CASSIYRGGNYGYTF
TRBV7-8	TRBJ1-2	CASSAMSGYSYGYTF
TRBV4-1	TRBJ1-1	CASSQESLRGGTEAFF
TRBV30	TRBJ2-1	CAWSPPISRGHEQFF
TRBV6-5	TRBJ2-1	CASSPLAVPDNEQFF
TRBV25-1	TRBJ2-7	CASSGRLAGAYEQYF
TRBV30	TRBJ1-1	CASLSGVAEAFF
TRBV19	TRBJ2-2	CASSRDSGELFF
TRBV7-9	TRBJ1-1	CASSPQTDPNTEAFF
TRBV20-1	TRBJ1-1	CNRGTEAFF
TRBV28	TRBJ1-2	CASRQDLNYGYTF
TRBV14	TRBJ1-2	CASSQGGPLGYTF
TRBV19	TRBJ1-2	CAGSDRGSYTF
TRBV19	TRBJ1-1	CASSSNRESTEAFF
TRBV6-5	TRBJ1-1	CASSPGGLEAFF
TRBV4-1	TRBJ1-2	CASSQNHQGAHYGYTF
TRBV7-9	TRBJ1-2	CASSPRDSYGYTF
TRBV5-4	TRBJ1-1	CASSLETGGNTEAFF
TRBV7-9	TRBJ2-7	CASSLSGIDEQYF
TRBV13	TRBJ1-1	CASSLSGVGGRNTEAFF
TRBV2	TRBJ1-2	CASSERQANYGYTF
TRBV5-1	TRBJ1-1	CASSLAGGPEAFF
TRBV6-1	TRBJ2-1	CASSAVAGGSLEQFF
TRBV11-2	TRBJ2-2	CASSPSGRAGELFF
TRBV7-9	TRBJ2-3	CASSLGLAGASIPTDTQYF
TRBV7-9	TRBJ1-1	CASSPQGDTEAFF
TRBV9	TRBJ1-3	CASSSFDNSGNTIYF
TRBV10-1	TRBJ2-2	CASSGTSGRTRTGELFF
TRBV6-5	TRBJ1-2	CASSSRGPGDYGYTF
TRBV10-3	TRBJ2-7	CAISEGAGAYEQYF